A selection of T cell receptor beta chains follows, all from one sample in a study of blood T cell repertoires in COVID-19. Clones were read by immunoSEQ multiplex PCR, and TCRdb kept only the in-frame ones, dropping some. The data contain fewer than 120,000 clones, 65% to 80% of them singletons. The specimen sequenced was peripheral blood. The receptors were gathered from a woman in her fifties or sixties with acute or convalescent COVID-19. CDR3s include the opening cysteine and the closing phenylalanine or tryptophan. The D gene is left open where the match is weak. Size is omitted from some rows. Given values are once, few, many or a class for expanded clones.

J gene,D gene,V gene,clone size,CDR3 protein,CDR3 DNA
TRBJ1-5,NA,TRBV7-2,NA,CASSIGELGRGKPQHF,TGTGCCAGCAGCATAGGGGAGTTGGGCAGAGGCAAGCCCCAGCATTTT
TRBJ2-7,TRBD1,TRBV5-1,NA,CASSLGGTGGYEQYF,TGCGCCAGCAGCTTGGGAGGGACAGGGGGCTACGAGCAGTACTTC
TRBJ1-6,TRBD1,TRBV18,many,CASSSPGGWNSPLHF,TGTGCCAGCTCATCTCCAGGGGGCTGGAATTCACCCCTCCACTTT
TRBJ1-2,TRBD1,TRBV24-1,NA,CATSDLTGGYGYTF,TGTGCCACCAGTGACCTAACAGGGGGCTATGGCTACACCTTC
TRBJ1-6,NA,TRBV30,NA,CAWKGASGNSPLHF,TGCGCCTGGAAGGGAGCCTCAGGAAATTCACCCCTCCACTTT
TRBJ2-3,TRBD1,TRBV19,once,CASRIGTGKTYTDTQYF,TGTGCCAGTAGGATAGGGACAGGGAAAACTTACACAGATACGCAGTATTTT
TRBJ1-5,TRBD1,TRBV2,once,CASSVGQGAQPQHF,TGTGCCAGCAGTGTAGGACAGGGAGCTCAGCCCCAGCATTTT
TRBJ2-3,TRBD2,TRBV5-1,once,CASSSIMGGGTDTQYF,TGCGCCAGCAGCTCCATTATGGGGGGGGGCACAGATACGCAGTATTTT
TRBJ1-4,TRBD1,TRBV5-1,NA,CASSRQGDREKLFF,TGCGCCAGCTCCCGACAGGGGGATCGGGAAAAACTGTTTTTT
TRBJ1-4,NA,TRBV6-5,NA,CASREAGPTNEKLFF,TGTGCCAGCAGAGAGGCAGGGCCAACTAATGAAAAACTGTTTTTT
TRBJ1-1,TRBD1,TRBV20-1,NA,CSASDDRVEAFF,TGCAGTGCTAGTGATGACAGGGTTGAAGCTTTCTTT
TRBJ1-2,TRBD1,TRBV5-4,NA,CASSLHRGPYGYTF,TGTGCCAGCAGCTTGCACAGGGGTCCATATGGCTACACCTTC
TRBJ1-2,TRBD1,TRBV29-1,NA,CSAGVTGNYGYTF,TGCAGCGCGGGGGTGACAGGGAACTATGGCTACACCTTC
TRBJ1-4,NA,TRBV2,NA,CASSRAVANEKLFF,TGTGCCAGCAGCCGCGCTGTGGCTAATGAAAAACTGTTTTTT
TRBJ2-1,TRBD2,TRBV2,NA,CASSELAGINEQFF,TGTGCCAGCAGTGAACTAGCGGGGATAAATGAGCAGTTCTTC
TRBJ1-6,NA,TRBV9,NA,CASSVDVTGNSPLHF,TGTGCCAGCAGCGTAGATGTGACAGGCAATTCACCCCTCCACTTT
TRBJ2-2,NA,TRBV7-2,NA,CASSLVNPGKPGELFF,TGTGCCAGCAGCTTAGTCAACCCAGGGAAGCCCGGGGAGCTGTTTTTT
TRBJ2-1,NA,TRBV29-1,NA,CSVGGVSYNEQFF,TGCAGCGTTGGGGGGGTCTCCTACAATGAGCAGTTCTTC
TRBJ1-2,NA,TRBV5-5,NA,CASSLAGGGYTF,TGTGCCAGCAGCTTGGCGGGAGGGGGCTACACCTTC
TRBJ2-2,NA,TRBV5-1,few,CASNHPPGTGELFF,TGCGCCAGTAACCACCCTCCGGGCACCGGGGAGCTGTTTTTT
TRBJ2-1,NA,TRBV7-9,NA,CASSFGRLEEQFF,TGTGCCAGCAGCTTTGGCAGACTTGAGGAGCAGTTCTTC
TRBJ2-2,NA,TRBV10-1,few,CASRLTNTGELFF,TGCGCCAGCAGACTAACGAACACCGGGGAGCTGTTTTTT
TRBJ2-7,TRBD1,TRBV3-1/TRBV3-2,few,CASSQIQQGAREQYF,TGTGCCAGCAGCCAAATCCAACAGGGGGCCAGAGAGCAGTACTTC
TRBJ1-1,TRBD1,TRBV30,few,CAWIQTGKALFGNTEAFF,TGTGCCTGGATCCAGACAGGGAAGGCCCTTTTTGGGAACACTGAAGCTTTCTTT
TRBJ2-7,NA,TRBV27,few,CASSFGPGSYEQYF,TGTGCCAGCAGTTTTGGGCCGGGATCCTACGAGCAGTACTTC
TRBJ2-7,NA,TRBV6-1,NA,CASAGTYLYEQYF,TGTGCCAGCGCCGGGACATACCTCTACGAGCAGTACTTC
TRBJ2-2,NA,TRBV5-1,NA,CASSADTTNTGELFF,TGCGCCAGCAGCGCGGACACTACGAACACCGGGGAGCTGTTTTTT
TRBJ2-2,NA,TRBV7-3,NA,CASSLQGSNTGELFF,TGTGCCAGCAGCTTACAGGGTTCGAACACCGGGGAGCTGTTTTTT
TRBJ1-2,TRBD1,TRBV29-1,once,CSVVDRGYNYGYTF,TGCAGCGTCGTGGACAGGGGTTATAACTATGGCTACACCTTC
TRBJ1-1,TRBD1,TRBV29-1,NA,CSVKLPGQGSTEAFF,TGCAGCGTTAAACTACCGGGACAGGGAAGTACTGAAGCTTTCTTT
TRBJ2-7,NA,TRBV5-5,NA,CASSLVPEDWAYEQYF,TGTGCCAGCAGCTTGGTTCCCGAGGACTGGGCCTACGAGCAGTACTTC